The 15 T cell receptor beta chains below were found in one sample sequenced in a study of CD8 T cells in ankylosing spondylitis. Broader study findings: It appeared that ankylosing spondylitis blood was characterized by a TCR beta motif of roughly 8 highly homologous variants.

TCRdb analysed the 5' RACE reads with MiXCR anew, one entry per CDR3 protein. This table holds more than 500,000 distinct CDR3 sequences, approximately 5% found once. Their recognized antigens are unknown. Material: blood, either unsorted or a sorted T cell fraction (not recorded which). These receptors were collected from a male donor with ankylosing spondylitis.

This CDR3 is CASSSLTGVMFEQYF. CDR3 in DNA: TGTGCCAGCAGCTCATTGACAGGGGTTATGTTCGAGCAGTACTTC. The chain joins TRBV7-2 to TRBJ2-7; TRBD1 agrees at 8 bases. Germline values: CDR1 SGHTA, CDR2 FQGNSA. The CDR3 is 15 residues long. The J segment lost 6 bases and the V segment lost 4 bases, leaving 11 bases of the junction unmatched.

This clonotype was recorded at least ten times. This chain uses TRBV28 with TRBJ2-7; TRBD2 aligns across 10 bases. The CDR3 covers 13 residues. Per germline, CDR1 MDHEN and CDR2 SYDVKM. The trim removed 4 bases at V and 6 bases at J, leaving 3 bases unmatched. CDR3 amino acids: CASSSSGRGEQYF. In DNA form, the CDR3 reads TGTGCCAGCAGTTCTAGCGGGAGAGGCGAGCAGTACTTC.

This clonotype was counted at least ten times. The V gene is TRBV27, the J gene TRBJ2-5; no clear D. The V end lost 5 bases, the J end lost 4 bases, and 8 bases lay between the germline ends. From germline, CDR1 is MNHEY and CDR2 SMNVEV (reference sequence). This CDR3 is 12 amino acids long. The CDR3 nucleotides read TGTGCCAGCAGTCGCAAAGGAGAGACCCAGTACTTC. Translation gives CASSRKGETQYF.

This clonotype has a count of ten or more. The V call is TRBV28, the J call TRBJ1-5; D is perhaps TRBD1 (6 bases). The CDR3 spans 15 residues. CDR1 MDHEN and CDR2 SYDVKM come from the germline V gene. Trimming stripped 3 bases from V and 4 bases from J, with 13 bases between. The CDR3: CASSLSDSTNQPQHF. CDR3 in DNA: TGTGCCAGCAGTTTGTCGGACAGTACTAATCAGCCCCAGCATTTT.

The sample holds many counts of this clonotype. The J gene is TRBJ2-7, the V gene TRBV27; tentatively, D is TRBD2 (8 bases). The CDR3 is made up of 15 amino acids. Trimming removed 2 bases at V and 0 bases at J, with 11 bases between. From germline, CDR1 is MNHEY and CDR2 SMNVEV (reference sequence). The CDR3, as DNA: TGTGCCAGCAGTTTACGGGAGGGGGCCTCCTACGAGCAGTACTTC. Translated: CASSLREGASYEQYF.

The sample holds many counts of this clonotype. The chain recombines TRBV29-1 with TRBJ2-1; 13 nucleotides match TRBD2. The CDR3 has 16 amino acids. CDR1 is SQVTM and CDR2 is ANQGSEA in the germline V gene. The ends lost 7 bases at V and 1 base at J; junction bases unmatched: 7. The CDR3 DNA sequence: TGCAGCGCCTCCGGGACTAGCGGGAATTCCTACAATGAGCAGTTCTTC. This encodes CSASGTSGNSYNEQFF.

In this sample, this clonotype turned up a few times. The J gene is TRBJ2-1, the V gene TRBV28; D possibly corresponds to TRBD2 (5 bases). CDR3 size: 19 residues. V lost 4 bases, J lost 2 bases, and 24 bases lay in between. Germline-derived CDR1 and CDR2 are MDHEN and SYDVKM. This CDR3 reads CASSYDPQTGVGAYNEQFF. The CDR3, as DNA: TGTGCCAGCAGTTATGATCCTCAAACCGGGGTCGGGGCCTACAATGAGCAGTTCTTC.

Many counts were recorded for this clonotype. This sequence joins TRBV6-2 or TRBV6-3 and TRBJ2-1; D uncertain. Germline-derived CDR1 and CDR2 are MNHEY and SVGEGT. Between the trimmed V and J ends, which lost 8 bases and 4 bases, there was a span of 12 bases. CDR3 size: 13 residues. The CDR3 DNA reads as TGTGCCAGCGGGGAATCTTTTTACAATGAGCAGTTCTTC. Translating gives CASGESFYNEQFF.

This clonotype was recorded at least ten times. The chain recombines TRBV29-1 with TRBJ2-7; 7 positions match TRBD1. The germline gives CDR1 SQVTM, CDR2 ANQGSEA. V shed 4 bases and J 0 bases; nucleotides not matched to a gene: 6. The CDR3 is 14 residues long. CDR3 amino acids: CSVAGTADSYEQYF. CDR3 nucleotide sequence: TGCAGCGTTGCTGGGACAGCTGACTCCTACGAGCAGTACTTC.

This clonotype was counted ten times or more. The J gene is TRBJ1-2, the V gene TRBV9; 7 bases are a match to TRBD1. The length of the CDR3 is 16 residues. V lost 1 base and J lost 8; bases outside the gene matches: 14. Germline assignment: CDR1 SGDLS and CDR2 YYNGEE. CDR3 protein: CASSVTGQDNGIGYTF. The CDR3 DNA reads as TGTGCCAGCAGCGTAACAGGACAGGACAACGGTATAGGCTACACCTTC.

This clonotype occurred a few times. Written as DNA, the CDR3 is TGCGCCAGCAGCTTGATCGGGGGGCGAGTCACTGAAGCTTTCTTT. As protein: CASSLIGGRVTEAFF. The chain carries TRBV5-1 and TRBJ1-1, with D possibly TRBD1 on 6 matching bases. The CDR3 is made up of 15 amino acids. V dropped 1 base and J dropped 4 bases, with 14 bases sitting between them. CDR1 and CDR2 from the germline V gene are SGHRS and YFSETQ.

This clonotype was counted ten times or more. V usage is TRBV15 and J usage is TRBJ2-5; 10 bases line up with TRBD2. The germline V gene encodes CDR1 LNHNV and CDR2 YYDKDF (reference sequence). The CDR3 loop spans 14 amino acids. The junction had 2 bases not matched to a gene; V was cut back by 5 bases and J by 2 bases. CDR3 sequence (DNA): TGTGCCACCAGCCAGACTAGCGGGCAAGAGACCCAGTACTTC. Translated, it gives CATSQTSGQETQYF.

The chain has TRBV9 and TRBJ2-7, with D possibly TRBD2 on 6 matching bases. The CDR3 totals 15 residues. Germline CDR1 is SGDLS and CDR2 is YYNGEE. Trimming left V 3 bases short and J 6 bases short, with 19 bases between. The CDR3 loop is CASSEGLIHASEQYF. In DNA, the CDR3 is TGTGCCAGCAGCGAGGGACTCATCCACGCTTCCGAGCAGTACTTC.

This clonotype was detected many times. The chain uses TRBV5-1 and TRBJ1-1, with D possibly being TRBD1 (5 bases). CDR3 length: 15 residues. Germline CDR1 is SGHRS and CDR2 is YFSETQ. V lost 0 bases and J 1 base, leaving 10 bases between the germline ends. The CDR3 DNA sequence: TGCGCCAGCAGCTTGGTTGTAGGGGCGAACACTGAAGCTTTCTTT. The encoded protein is CASSLVVGANTEAFF.

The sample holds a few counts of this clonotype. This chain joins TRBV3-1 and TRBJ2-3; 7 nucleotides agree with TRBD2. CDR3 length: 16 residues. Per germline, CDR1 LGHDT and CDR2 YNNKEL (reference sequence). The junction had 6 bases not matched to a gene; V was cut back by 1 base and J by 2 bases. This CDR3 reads CASSQVSSGATDTQYF. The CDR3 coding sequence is TGTGCCAGCAGCCAAGTCTCCAGCGGGGCCACAGATACGCAGTATTTT.